The rows below give T cell receptor beta chains drawn from one sample of a study of T cell responses to AZD1222 COVID-19 vaccine. Repertoires were generated with immunoSEQ multiplex PCR, while TCRdb's copy carries only in-frame clones and drops some. Altogether 50,000 to 70,000 clones are present, roughly 89% being singletons, with the ten largest covering 5% to 6.5%. Sample: peripheral blood, taken 28 days after the second AZD1222 dose. The receptors here all came from an adult who received the AZD1222 COVID-19 vaccine. CDR3s include the opening cysteine and the closing phenylalanine or tryptophan. Each record gives: J gene, V gene, clone size, D gene, CDR3 protein, CDR3 DNA. D genes are given only for firm matches. Clone size is stated in some rows and not others, as once, few, many or a class when expanded.

j_call: TRBJ2-5; v_call: TRBV2; clone_size: .; d_call: .; cdr3_aa: CASILGQQETQYF; cdr3_nt: TGTGCCAGCATACTGGGACAACAAGAGACCCAGTACTTC
j_call: TRBJ2-3; v_call: TRBV11-2; clone_size: .; d_call: TRBD2; cdr3_aa: CASSSGLAGGTDTQYF; cdr3_nt: TGTGCCAGCAGCTCGGGACTAGCGGGAGGTACAGATACGCAGTATTTT
j_call: TRBJ2-4; v_call: TRBV20-1; clone_size: .; d_call: TRBD1; cdr3_aa: CSASVRTGGNIQYF; cdr3_nt: TGCAGTGCTAGTGTGAGGACAGGGGGAAACATTCAGTACTTC
j_call: TRBJ2-1; v_call: TRBV7-8; clone_size: .; d_call: TRBD2; cdr3_aa: CASSLPRRLAGGYEQFF; cdr3_nt: TGTGCCAGCAGCTTACCCCGTCGGCTAGCGGGAGGTTATGAGCAGTTCTTC
j_call: TRBJ2-7; v_call: TRBV27; clone_size: once; d_call: .; cdr3_aa: CASRGGTGTTFISYEQYF; cdr3_nt: TGTGCCAGCAGGGGGGGGACAGGCACTACTTTTATCTCCTACGAGCAGTACTTC
j_call: TRBJ1-5; v_call: TRBV11-2; clone_size: .; d_call: TRBD1; cdr3_aa: CASSSCRSDRGCNQPQHF; cdr3_nt: TGTGCCAGCAGCTCATGTCGTTCGGACAGGGGGTGCAATCAGCCCCAGCATTTT
j_call: TRBJ2-1; v_call: TRBV18; clone_size: .; d_call: TRBD2; cdr3_aa: CASSPGTSGMNNEQFF; cdr3_nt: TGTGCCAGCTCACCAGGGACTAGCGGGATGAACAATGAGCAGTTCTTC
j_call: TRBJ1-4; v_call: TRBV7-9; clone_size: .; d_call: .; cdr3_aa: CASSSRDEKLFF; cdr3_nt: TGTGCCAGCAGCTCTCGCGATGAAAAACTGTTTTTT
j_call: TRBJ2-3; v_call: TRBV21-1; clone_size: .; d_call: .; cdr3_aa: CASADRGRPPDTQYF; cdr3_nt: TGTGCCAGCGCGGACAGGGGGCGGCCGCCGGATACGCAGTATTTT
j_call: TRBJ2-3; v_call: TRBV9; clone_size: once; d_call: .; cdr3_aa: CASSVGHDPRTDTQYF; cdr3_nt: TGTGCCAGCAGCGTAGGACACGACCCCCGCACAGATACGCAGTATTTT
j_call: TRBJ2-1; v_call: TRBV25-1; clone_size: .; d_call: .; cdr3_aa: CASSEYRGNEQFF; cdr3_nt: TGTGCCAGCAGTGAATACAGGGGAAATGAGCAGTTCTTC
j_call: TRBJ2-1; v_call: TRBV6-5; clone_size: once; d_call: .; cdr3_aa: CASRQDLIYNEQFF; cdr3_nt: TGTGCCAGCAGGCAGGACCTGATCTACAATGAGCAGTTCTTC
j_call: TRBJ1-4; v_call: TRBV5-6; clone_size: .; d_call: .; cdr3_aa: CASSLAGVRFF; cdr3_nt: TGTGCCAGCAGCCTAGCAGGGGTGCGGTTTTTT
j_call: TRBJ1-3; v_call: TRBV6-1; clone_size: few; d_call: .; cdr3_aa: CASSEAGPSSGNTIYF; cdr3_nt: TGTGCCAGCAGTGAAGCTGGCCCGAGCTCTGGAAACACCATATATTTT
j_call: TRBJ2-3; v_call: TRBV19; clone_size: .; d_call: TRBD2; cdr3_aa: CASSPVQGLAGGGTDTQYF; cdr3_nt: TGTGCCAGTAGTCCCGTTCAGGGACTAGCGGGGGGCGGCACAGATACGCAGTATTTT
j_call: TRBJ1-1; v_call: TRBV16; clone_size: .; d_call: .; cdr3_aa: CASSPTGPKNTEAFF; cdr3_nt: TGTGCCAGCAGCCCTACGGGACCCAAGAACACTGAAGCTTTCTTT
j_call: TRBJ2-4; v_call: TRBV5-1; clone_size: .; d_call: .; cdr3_aa: CASREGQQNIQYF; cdr3_nt: TGCGCCAGCAGGGAGGGACAGCAAAACATTCAGTACTTC
j_call: TRBJ1-3; v_call: TRBV19; clone_size: .; d_call: TRBD1; cdr3_aa: CASRPTGSSGNTIYF; cdr3_nt: TGTGCCAGCCGTCCGACAGGGAGCTCTGGAAACACCATATATTTT
j_call: TRBJ1-1; v_call: TRBV6-5; clone_size: .; d_call: TRBD1; cdr3_aa: CASSLGQANTEAFF; cdr3_nt: TGTGCCAGCAGCCTGGGACAGGCGAACACTGAAGCTTTCTTT
j_call: TRBJ2-7; v_call: TRBV23-1; clone_size: .; d_call: .; cdr3_aa: CASSQSCGSPNEQYF; cdr3_nt: TGCGCCAGCAGTCAATCGTGCGGTTCTCCCAACGAGCAGTACTTC
j_call: TRBJ2-1; v_call: TRBV12-5; clone_size: .; d_call: .; cdr3_aa: CASGLQPSSYNEQFF; cdr3_nt: TGTGCTAGTGGTTTGCAGCCGAGCTCCTACAATGAGCAGTTCTTC
j_call: TRBJ1-1; v_call: TRBV5-1; clone_size: .; d_call: .; cdr3_aa: CASRPAGMNTEAFF; cdr3_nt: TGCGCCAGCAGGCCGGCGGGTATGAACACTGAAGCTTTCTTT
j_call: TRBJ2-1; v_call: TRBV3-1/TRBV3-2; clone_size: few; d_call: TRBD2; cdr3_aa: CASSRPGGSYNEQFF; cdr3_nt: TGTGCCAGCAGCCGGCCCGGGGGGTCCTACAATGAGCAGTTCTTC
j_call: TRBJ1-4; v_call: TRBV7-9; clone_size: .; d_call: .; cdr3_aa: CASSLDLATNEKLFF; cdr3_nt: TGTGCCAGCAGCTTGGACCTTGCAACTAATGAAAAACTGTTTTTT
j_call: TRBJ1-3; v_call: TRBV10-3; clone_size: .; d_call: .; cdr3_aa: CAISGAPSTIYF; cdr3_nt: TGTGCCATCAGCGGGGCCCCCAGCACCATATATTTT
j_call: TRBJ2-2; v_call: TRBV10-3; clone_size: .; d_call: .; cdr3_aa: CAISDDTLANTGELFF; cdr3_nt: TGTGCCATCAGTGATGATACACTCGCGAACACCGGGGAGCTGTTTTTT
j_call: TRBJ1-2; v_call: TRBV28; clone_size: .; d_call: TRBD1; cdr3_aa: CASSFFSGGQTTRSVYGYTF; cdr3_nt: TGTGCCAGCAGTTTCTTTTCGGGGGGACAGACGACTCGCTCAGTCTATGGCTACACCTTC
j_call: TRBJ2-1; v_call: TRBV19; clone_size: .; d_call: .; cdr3_aa: CASSITPANGQFF; cdr3_nt: TGTGCCAGTAGTATAACCCCCGCGAACGGGCAGTTCTTC
j_call: TRBJ2-3; v_call: TRBV6-5; clone_size: .; d_call: .; cdr3_aa: CASSYSMSTDTQYF; cdr3_nt: TGTGCCAGCAGTTATTCCATGAGCACAGATACGCAGTATTTT
j_call: TRBJ1-3; v_call: TRBV4-2; clone_size: .; d_call: .; cdr3_aa: CASSQDLTDTRYTIYF; cdr3_nt: TGTGCCAGCAGCCAAGATTTGACGGATACTCGGTACACCATATATTTT
j_call: TRBJ2-4; v_call: TRBV30; clone_size: .; d_call: TRBD1; cdr3_aa: CAWDPRGRDIQYF; cdr3_nt: TGTGCCTGGGATCCTAGGGGGCGGGACATTCAGTACTTC
j_call: TRBJ2-7; v_call: TRBV2; clone_size: .; d_call: .; cdr3_aa: CASRRDGVSYEQYF; cdr3_nt: TGTGCCAGCAGGCGGGACGGAGTAAGCTACGAGCAGTACTTC
j_call: TRBJ1-1; v_call: TRBV3-1/TRBV3-2; clone_size: .; d_call: .; cdr3_aa: CASSQIRVGTEAFF; cdr3_nt: TGTGCCAGCAGCCAAATAAGGGTTGGCACTGAAGCTTTCTTT
j_call: TRBJ2-7; v_call: TRBV7-2; clone_size: .; d_call: .; cdr3_aa: CASSSTGLEQYF; cdr3_nt: TGTGCCAGCAGCTCTACAGGGCTCGAGCAGTACTTC
j_call: TRBJ1-5; v_call: TRBV7-6; clone_size: once; d_call: .; cdr3_aa: CASSLGTGNQPQHF; cdr3_nt: TGTGCCAGCAGCTTAGGGACGGGCAATCAGCCCCAGCATTTT
j_call: TRBJ1-1; v_call: TRBV3-1/TRBV3-2; clone_size: .; d_call: .; cdr3_aa: CASSQDDGGTEAFF; cdr3_nt: TGTGCCAGCAGCCAAGATGATGGGGGCACTGAAGCTTTCTTT
j_call: TRBJ1-4; v_call: TRBV5-1; clone_size: .; d_call: .; cdr3_aa: CASSLGAGPRTNEKLFF; cdr3_nt: TGCGCCAGCAGCTTGGGAGCAGGCCCGCGCACTAATGAAAAACTGTTTTTT
j_call: TRBJ1-1; v_call: TRBV19; clone_size: .; d_call: .; cdr3_aa: CASSSLERPGTEAFF; cdr3_nt: TGTGCCAGTAGTAGCCTAGAACGGCCGGGCACTGAAGCTTTCTTT
j_call: TRBJ2-3; v_call: TRBV5-1; clone_size: .; d_call: .; cdr3_aa: CASSLISAATDTQYF; cdr3_nt: TGCGCCAGCAGCTTAATTTCAGCGGCCACAGATACGCAGTATTTT
j_call: TRBJ2-7; v_call: TRBV27; clone_size: .; d_call: TRBD2; cdr3_aa: CASSHQVLVSGKKMGSYEQYF; cdr3_nt: TGTGCCAGCAGTCACCAGGTCCTGGTTAGCGGGAAAAAAATGGGCTCCTACGAGCAGTACTTC
j_call: TRBJ2-3; v_call: TRBV5-1; clone_size: .; d_call: .; cdr3_aa: CASKNVIRGASGDTQYF; cdr3_nt: TGCGCCAGCAAGAACGTCATAAGGGGGGCCTCGGGAGATACGCAGTATTTT
j_call: TRBJ1-4; v_call: TRBV30; clone_size: .; d_call: .; cdr3_aa: CAWRLGGGAGEKLFF; cdr3_nt: TGTGCCTGGAGACTGGGTGGAGGGGCTGGAGAAAAACTGTTTTTT
j_call: TRBJ2-1; v_call: TRBV6-5; clone_size: .; d_call: TRBD1; cdr3_aa: CASSHGGQGRDEQFF; cdr3_nt: TGTGCCAGCAGTCACGGGGGACAGGGTAGGGATGAGCAGTTCTTC
j_call: TRBJ2-7; v_call: TRBV3-1/TRBV3-2; clone_size: once; d_call: .; cdr3_aa: CASRQWASSSYEQYF; cdr3_nt: TGTGCCAGCAGGCAGTGGGCTAGTAGCTCCTACGAGCAGTACTTC
j_call: TRBJ2-3; v_call: TRBV28; clone_size: few; d_call: .; cdr3_aa: CASRAAGHHTDTQYF; cdr3_nt: TGTGCCAGCAGGGCCGCGGGACACCACACAGATACGCAGTATTTT
j_call: TRBJ1-1; v_call: TRBV29-1; clone_size: once; d_call: TRBD1; cdr3_aa: CSVEVRQGMNTEAFF; cdr3_nt: TGCAGCGTTGAAGTAAGACAGGGTATGAACACTGAAGCTTTCTTT
j_call: TRBJ1-1; v_call: TRBV6-5; clone_size: .; d_call: .; cdr3_aa: CASRWGSRNTEAFF; cdr3_nt: TGTGCCAGCAGATGGGGCAGCCGGAACACTGAAGCTTTCTTT
j_call: TRBJ2-1; v_call: TRBV7-6; clone_size: .; d_call: TRBD2; cdr3_aa: CASSLARLAEYNEQFF; cdr3_nt: TGTGCCAGCAGCTTAGCGAGACTAGCGGAGTACAATGAGCAGTTCTTC